Below are 2 T cell receptor beta chains sequenced from a single sample in a study of shared clonotypes between healthy human individuals. Sequencing was performed with immunoSEQ multiplex PCR; in TCRdb, only in-frame clones are kept and a portion is missing. The data hold 2 million to 2.5 million clones, with 90% to 95% observed a single time. The sample consisted of naive CD4+ T cells from PBMCs. Subset noted: CD45RA+ positively selected. Source of these receptors: a man younger than 30 in good health. Some clones in this sample may be carry-over from other donors' samples.

The chain combines TRBV7-3 with TRBJ1-1; D gene unclear. V shed 3 bases and J shed 5 bases, with 10 bases lying between them. CDR1 SGHTA and CDR2 FQGTGA come from the germline V gene. The CDR3 length is 13 residues. Written as DNA, the CDR3 is TGTGCCAGCAGCTTGACCTTGGCTACTGAAGCTTTCTTT. Its protein product is CASSLTLATEAFF. The variable domain in full, completed from reference TRBV7-3 and TRBJ1-1, reads GAGVSQTPSNKVTEKGKYVELRCDPISGHTALYWYRQSLGQGPEFLIYFQGTGAADDSGLPNDRFFAVRPEGSVSTLKIQRTERGDSAVYLCASSLTLATEAFFGQGTRLTVV.

The genes are TRBV5-1 and TRBJ2-1; perhaps TRBD2 as D (6 bases). Trimming took 6 bases from V and 8 from J, leaving 18 bases between them. Germline CDR1 SGHRS, CDR2 YFSETQ. The CDR3 runs to 14 residues. The CDR3 region has the DNA TGCGCCAGCACCGCTTTACCTCCGGGGGATGAGCAGTTCTTC. Protein sequence: CASTALPPGDEQFF.